Listed below are T cell receptor beta chains from one sample, sequenced in a study of long-term antiretroviral therapy in people with HIV. Assay used: immunoSEQ multiplex PCR; TCRdb lists only in-frame clones, some missing. There are about 18,000 clones in the sample; less than 80% occur only once, and about an eighth lies in the top ten. This material consisted of unsorted PBMCs, taken 0.3 years after starting antiretroviral therapy. The origin of the receptors is a woman in her forties or fifties with HIV. The CDR3 runs from the conserved cysteine through the conserved F or W. Each record gives: V gene, D gene, J gene, clone size, CDR3 DNA, CDR3 protein. D genes are given only for firm matches. Not all rows give a size; the values are once, few, many and, for expanded clones, a class.

>TRBV11-2|-|TRBJ1-1|-
TGTGCCAGCAGCTTAGGGACTCTAAGGACTGAAGCTTTCTTT
CASSLGTLRTEAFF
>TRBV4-1|TRBD2|TRBJ2-1|-
TGCGCCAGCAGTCAATGGACTAGCGGGGGGGCCTACAATGAGCAGTTCTTC
CASSQWTSGGAYNEQFF
>TRBV5-1|-|TRBJ1-2|-
TGCGCCAGCAGCTTAGAGGGGGGCGTCAGCGGCTACACCTTC
CASSLEGGVSGYTF
>TRBV7-8|-|TRBJ2-1|-
TGTGCCAGCAGCTTCCTAGACAATGAGCAGTTCTTC
CASSFLDNEQFF
>TRBV7-3|TRBD1|TRBJ2-2|-
TGTGCCAGCAGCTTATTGGACAGGGCGAACACCGGGGAGCTGTTTTTT
CASSLLDRANTGELFF
>TRBV27|-|TRBJ2-1|once
TGTGCCAGCAGTTGGGGACGGAGCTCCTACAATGAGCAGTTCTTC
CASSWGRSSYNEQFF
>TRBV15|-|TRBJ1-5|-
TGTGCCACCAGCAGACGGACGGGAGCCTTTAATCAGCCCCAGCATTTT
CATSRRTGAFNQPQHF
>TRBV10-3|-|TRBJ2-3|-
TGTGCCATCAGCATGACAGGAAGACCGGGAGATACGCAGTATTTT
CAISMTGRPGDTQYF
>TRBV7-5|-|TRBJ1-5|-
TGTGCCAGAAGCCCTCGTCAACAGGGGCTTTATAGCAATCAGCCCCAGCATTTT
CARSPRQQGLYSNQPQHF
>TRBV2|-|TRBJ2-5|-
TGTGCCAGCAGTGATGAGGCCCTGGGGCAAGAGACCCAGTACTTC
CASSDEALGQETQYF
>TRBV11-2|TRBD2|TRBJ2-3|once
TGTGCCAGCAGCTTTGGGCTAGCGGGGGGGACAGATACGCAGTATTTT
CASSFGLAGGTDTQYF
>TRBV7-6|-|TRBJ2-5|-
TGTGCCAGCAGCTTAGTCCTAGGGACCTCTCCCGGAGCCCAGTACTTC
CASSLVLGTSPGAQYF
>TRBV7-2|TRBD2|TRBJ2-3|-
TGTGCCAGCAGCTTGCCGGGACTAGCGGGGGGGACGGGTACGCAGTATTTT
CASSLPGLAGGTGTQYF
>TRBV7-9|-|TRBJ2-1|-
TGTGCCAGCAGCTTAGCGGACGGCTCCTACAATGAGCAGTTCTTC
CASSLADGSYNEQFF
>TRBV7-2|-|TRBJ1-1|-
TGTGCCAGCAGCTTAGCCGGAAGGAACACTGAAGCTTTCTTT
CASSLAGRNTEAFF
>TRBV6-4|-|TRBJ2-7|-
TGTGCCAGCAGTGATCAGAGGGGTAGCGAGCAGTACTTC
CASSDQRGSEQYF
>TRBV14|-|TRBJ1-2|-
TGTGCCAGCAGCCAAGACTTCGACAGCCTCCTTTACTATGGCTACACCTTC
CASSQDFDSLLYYGYTF